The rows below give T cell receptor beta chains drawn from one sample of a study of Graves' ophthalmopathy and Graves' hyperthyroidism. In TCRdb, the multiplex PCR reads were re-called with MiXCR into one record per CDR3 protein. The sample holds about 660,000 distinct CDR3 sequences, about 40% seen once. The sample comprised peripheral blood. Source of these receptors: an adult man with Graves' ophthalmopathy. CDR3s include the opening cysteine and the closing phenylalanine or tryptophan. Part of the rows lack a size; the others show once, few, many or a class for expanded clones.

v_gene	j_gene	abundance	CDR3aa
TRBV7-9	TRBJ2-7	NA	CASSARREQYF
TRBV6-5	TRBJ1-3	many	CASIQQEDGNTIYF
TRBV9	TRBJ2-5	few	CASTTFSGLAGEETQYF
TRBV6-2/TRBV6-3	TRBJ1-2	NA	CAWRPPPEYGYTF
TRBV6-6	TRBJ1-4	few	CASSYSSQGYEKLFF
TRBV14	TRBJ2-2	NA	CASSQVYRWGVTNTGELFF
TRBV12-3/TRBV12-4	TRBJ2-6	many	CASSLALAASGANVLTF
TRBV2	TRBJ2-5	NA	CASNREGLAGPRETQYF
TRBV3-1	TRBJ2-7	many	CASSQSTEQYF
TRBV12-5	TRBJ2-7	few	CASGLTRERDEQYF
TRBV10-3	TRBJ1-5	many	CATRDGGNSNQPQHF
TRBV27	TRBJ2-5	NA	CASTSRGPQETQYF
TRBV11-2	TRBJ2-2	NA	CASSLDQLYQPGELFF
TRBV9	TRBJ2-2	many	CASSAARTGANTGELFF
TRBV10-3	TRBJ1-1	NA	CAISPQGRDTEAFF
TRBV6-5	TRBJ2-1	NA	CAISVSGPYNEQFF
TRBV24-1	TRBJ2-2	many	CATSDLQRVGDNTGELFF
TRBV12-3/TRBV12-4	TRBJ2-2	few	CASGGSSNTGELFF
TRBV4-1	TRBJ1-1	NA	CASSQEEAGNAFF
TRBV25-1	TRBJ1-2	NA	CASSGRDRVHGYTF
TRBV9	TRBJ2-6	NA	CASSVGSGAYVLTF
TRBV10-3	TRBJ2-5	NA	CATGVGIQETQYF
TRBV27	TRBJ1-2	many	CASAPTGPNYGYTF
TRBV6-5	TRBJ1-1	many	CASNTGFDTEAFF
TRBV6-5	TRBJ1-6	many	CASSYITGEYSPLHF
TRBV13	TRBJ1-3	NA	CASSLETVGNTIYF
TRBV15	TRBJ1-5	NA	CATSSSRGGNQPQHF